The sequence of this T cell receptor (beta chain) was determined in a study of T cells in Graves' hyperthyroidism and ophthalmopathy. The source material, RNA transcripts, was used to amplify TCR beta CDR3 regions. TCR CDR3 underwent first-round RT-PCR with the HTBI primer set. TCRdb re-called the multiplex PCR reads through MiXCR, storing one row per CDR3 protein. Of 650,000 to 750,000 distinct CDR3 sequences detected, around 13% appear once; the ten largest clones hold 10% to 13%. This CDR3 comprises 16 residues. V shed 2 bases and J 5 bases; nucleotides not matched to a gene: 6. Germline CDR1 and CDR2: SNHLY and FYNNEI. From 10 ml of fresh peripheral blood, PBMCs were isolated. This clonotype was seen repeatedly, ten times or more.

Sequencing was carried out using blood. The source of this sequence is a woman aged 18-29 years with Graves' hyperthyroidism. The chain is built from TRBV2 and TRBJ2-3, with 11 bases aligning to TRBD2. The CDR3 protein is CASSEITSGSGDTQYF. In DNA, the CDR3 is TGTGCCAGCAGTGAAATAACTAGCGGGAGTGGAGATACGCAGTATTTT.